This entry features one T cell receptor beta chain sequence. This clonotype was detected a few times. Its binding antigen is unknown. Base qualities are missing; no much larger clone stands one base away. Sequences SEHNR (CDR1) and FQNEAQ (CDR2) are obtained from the germline V gene (reference sequence). Trimming removed 2 bases from V and 6 bases from J, leaving 13 bases between the germline ends. Including cysteine and phenylalanine, the CDR3 has 15 amino acids. Only CDR3 DNA remains: 45 bases, in frame from the first base. This sample was taken from a study of response to subunit inactivated influenza vaccine listed by TCRdb under 2018. The study in broad terms: The study used deep quantitative T cell receptor repertoire profiling to track responses to a trivalent subunit inactivated influenza vaccine.

To prepare the library, RT-PCR was applied. Sequenced using an Illumina HiSeq 2500. In TCRdb, the public reads were trimmed at Q25 with fastp and aligned with MiXCR, with productive beta chains retained. All rows with the same CDR3 protein become a single entry with the most common DNA and genes. The sample table contains just over 300,000 distinct CDR3 sequences; only one count was recorded for roughly 22% of them. The top ten constitute approximately 10% of the sample. Paper-wide results and their limitations: It was suggested by the authors that each seasonal influenza vaccination may recruit only a limited number of new T cells.

The TCR was taken from a man in his fifties or sixties who received an inactivated influenza vaccine. Donor details come from another sample of the same person, matched by shared clones. The sample here was PBMCs from blood, taken about 20 months after vaccination. This chain joins TRBV7-9 to TRBJ1-4; possibly the D gene is TRBD1, per 6 matching bases. The DNA sequence follows: TGTGCCAGCAGCTTACAGGGGTCGGGGGATGAAAAACTGTTTTTT. The translation is CASSLQGSGDEKLFF.